These 13 T cell receptor delta chains originate from one sample sequenced in a study of gammadelta T cells in human blood. TCRdb re-called the RT-PCR reads using CATT. This sample has 1,300 or so delta-chain clones, with just under 30% found just once. Sequencing input: non-Vgamma9Vdelta2 gamma-delta T cells from fetal blood. The receptors stem from a human fetus.

As for this clone: It differs at one base from a far larger clone, so likely a read error. The J gene is TRDJ2, the V gene TRAV23/DV6; TRDD3 matches 9 bases. The germline V gene has CDR1 NTAFDY and CDR2 IRPDVSE (reference sequence). This CDR3 is 14 amino acids long. This CDR3 is CAVLGDALTAQLFF. CDR3 in DNA: TGTGCTGTACTGGGGGACGCGTTGACAGCACAACTCTTCTTT.

By its share, this clone is medium-sized (0.01 to 0.1%). The chain links TRDV2 to TRDJ1; TRDD3 matches at 9 bases. Germline assignment: CDR1 GEAIGNYY and CDR2 EKD. The CDR3 totals 18 residues. J was trimmed by 3 bases and V by 6 bases; bases with no gene match: 19. CDR3: CACHTVCPPGDTSDKLIF. In nucleotides, the CDR3 is TGTGCCTGTCATACCGTCTGCCCTCCGGGGGATACTTCCGATAAACTCATCTTT.

As to this clone: It differs at one base from a far larger clone, so likely a read error. The V gene is TRDV1, the J gene TRDJ1; 11 nucleotides agree with TRDD3. The CDR3 totals 14 residues. The germline CDR1 and CDR2 sequences are TSWWSYY and QGS. Here the CDR3 DNA reads TGTGCTTTTGGGGAACTAAAACTGGGGGATAGTCTCATCTTT. Amino acid sequence: CAFGELKLGDSLIF.

In its sample, this clone is medium-sized (0.01 to 0.1%). The identical CDR3 is also encoded by other nucleotide sequences in the sample. V usage is TRDV1 and J usage is TRDJ1; 9 bases align to TRDD3. The germline gives CDR1 TSWWSYY, CDR2 QGS. This CDR3 spans 26 amino acids. Trimming at V came to 1 base and at J to 0 bases, leaving 33 bases not matched to a gene. The CDR3 loop reads CALGEQIFPSGRGIPYRPPYTDKLIF. The DNA of the CDR3 is TGTGCTCTTGGGGAACAAATCTTCCCCTCGGGAAGGGGGATACCCTATAGACCACCGTACACCGATAAACTCATCTTT.

Regarding this clone: Possible read error: a much larger clone is one base away. The rearrangement uses TRAV29/DV5 and TRDJ1; D uncertain. There are 11 residues in the CDR3. The V and J ends lost 3 bases and 4 bases respectively, with 7 bases between them. Germline CDR1 reads NSMFDY; CDR2 reads ISSIKDK. The CDR3 DNA sequence: TGTGCAGCAACCCACATCGATAAACTCATCTTT. Protein sequence: CAATHIDKLIF.

Remarks on this clone: A clone one base away is much larger, so this may be a read error. The chain is built from TRDV1 and TRDJ2, with D tentatively TRDD3 (6 bases). Per the germline V gene, CDR1 is TSWWSYY and CDR2 is QGS. V was cut by 4 bases and J by 0 bases, with 45 bases left in between. This CDR3 region has 27 residues. CDR3 residues: CALGAIGIYWTGANGGIDFSLTAQLFF. The CDR3, as DNA: TGTGCTCTTGGGGCGATAGGGATATACTGGACAGGGGCTAACGGTGGGATAGATTTCTCTTTGACAGCACAACTCTTCTTT.

This clone was picked up a small number of times. The J gene is TRDJ2, the V gene TRDV2, with 10 bases aligning to TRDD3. Trimming cost V 3 bases and J 4 bases; bases outside gene matches: 7. CDR3 size: 16 residues. The germline CDR1 and CDR2 sequences are GEAIGNYY and EKD. The CDR3 region has the DNA TGTGCCTGTGACCCTACTGGGGGATCAGGGACAGCACAACTCTTCTTT. Protein product: CACDPTGGSGTAQLFF.

In its sample, this clone is large. The chain joins TRDV2 to TRDJ1, with D unclear. The V gene's germline CDR1 is GEAIGNYY and CDR2 EKD. Trimming pared 1 base from V and 3 bases from J, leaving 20 bases between. The CDR3 sequence is 17 residues long. CDR3 residues: CACDTGLSFGFSDKLIF. The CDR3 nucleotides read TGTGCCTGTGACACGGGTCTTTCGTTTGGGTTCTCCGATAAACTCATCTTT.

This clone was picked up a small number of times. The sample contains more than one DNA sequence encoding this CDR3. This sequence joins TRDV1 and TRDJ2, with 7 bases aligning to TRDD3. Germline lookup yields CDR1 TSWWSYY and CDR2 QGS. V shed 0 bases and J 1 base; nucleotides not matched to a gene: 14. CDR3 length: 20 residues. CDR3: CALGELLQAGIGRLTAQLFF. The DNA for the CDR3 is TGTGCTCTTGGGGAACTCCTACAGGCGGGGATAGGGCGTTTGACAGCACAACTCTTCTTT.

This clone qualifies as medium-sized. This sequence joins TRDV1 and TRDJ1, with 8 bases lining up with TRDD3. Germline lookup yields CDR1 TSWWSYY and CDR2 QGS. The junction had 24 bases not matched to a gene; V was cut back by 3 bases and J by 0 bases. The CDR3 runs 22 residues. DNA of the CDR3: TGTGCTCTTGGGGACCGCTTCCTCCTAGTGTGGCCTGGGGGACAGTACACCGATAAACTCATCTTT. It codes for CALGDRFLLVWPGGQYTDKLIF.

Within the sample, this clone is medium-sized. V and J are TRDV1 and TRDJ2; 13 nucleotides line up with TRDD3. J gave up 1 base and V 5 bases, and 19 bases lay outside the gene matches. The CDR3 runs 22 residues. Germline CDR1 reads TSWWSYY; CDR2 reads QGS. The CDR3, as DNA: TGTGCTCTTGGGAAAAATGCCTTTCCTACTGGGGGATACGCGGTTTTGACAGCACAACTCTTCTTT. Its translation: CALGKNAFPTGGYAVLTAQLFF.

Comment on this clone: A much bigger clone sits one base away, suggesting this may be a read error. This chain links TRDV1 with TRDJ1; 9 nucleotides line up with TRDD3. The V segment lost 6 bases and the J segment 3 bases; nucleotides outside the gene matches: 26. Per germline, CDR1 TSWWSYY and CDR2 QGS. The CDR3 sequence is 21 residues long. The CDR3 sequence is CALGDHPPTLGDNCSADKLIF. CDR3 bases: TGTGCTCTTGGTGACCACCCTCCTACATTGGGGGATAATTGTTCGGCCGATAAACTCATCTTT.

The chain employs TRDV1 and TRDJ2; 11 positions agree with TRDD3. This CDR3 is 21 amino acids long. CDR1 is TSWWSYY and CDR2 is QGS in the germline V gene. The V gene end was trimmed by 5 bases and the J gene end by 8 bases; junction bases not matched to a gene: 25. Here the CDR3 reads CALGSQASRTYQMGDTAQLFF. CDR3 sequence (DNA): TGTGCTCTTGGGTCCCAGGCCTCTCGAACGTACCAGATGGGGGATACGGCACAACTCTTCTTT.